This TCR beta chain was observed in a study of T cell responses to AZD1222 COVID-19 vaccine. The study, taken as a whole, reports: A rise in Spike-specific TCR breadth and depth followed two AZD1222 doses. Most donors were white British and more were female, and clonal diversity was possibly underestimated.

V trimming: 1 base; J trimming: 6 bases; junction bases outside the gene matches: 5. Germline loops: CDR1 SGHAT, CDR2 FQDESV (reference sequence). CDR3 size: 15 residues. Worth noting for this clone: What it recognizes is unknown.

Produced via immunoSEQ multiplex PCR; TCRdb's table is partial and in-frame only. The table has fewer than 180,000 clones, under 95% seen once. The material sequenced was peripheral blood, taken 28 days after the second AZD1222 dose. The rearrangement joins TRBV11-1 to TRBJ2-1; TRBD2 agrees at 8 bases. This TCR derives from an adult who received the AZD1222 COVID-19 vaccine. The CDR3 reads CASSLVAGGFNEQFF. In nucleotides, the CDR3 is TGTGCCAGCAGCTTAGTTGCGGGAGGTTTCAATGAGCAGTTCTTC.